The source of this T cell receptor beta chain is a study of human T cells and chemical hapten exposure. This sample's time point: patch test 2, 6 weeks after DPC sensitization. Treatment denoted: therapeutic diphenylcyclopropenone sensitization with weekly scalp DPC. Trimming took off 2 bases at V and 0 bases at J, with 5 bases between the two ends. The CDR3 sequence is 14 residues long. Germline V gene sequence: CDR1 MNHEY, CDR2 SVGAGI. TCRdb re-derived calls from the RACE reads in MiXCR, one entry per CDR3 protein. Of approximately 82,000 distinct CDR3 sequences listed, 6.6% were seen once; the top ten hold 1.3%.

The clonotype comes from a woman between 25 and 40 years old with alopecia areata. Some clones in this sample may be carry-over from other donors' samples. The chain is built from TRBV6-5 and TRBJ1-3, with D unclear. Sequences were derived from whole blood, sampled in connection with sensitization to the hapten diphenylcyclopropenone (DPC). The CDR3 coding sequence is TGTGCCAGCAGTTACGTCAGCTCTGGAAACACCATATATTTT. It translates to CASSYVSSGNTIYF.